This paragraph covers one T cell receptor (beta chain) sequence. No antigen is known for it. V shed 6 bases, J shed 5 bases, and the junction held 7 bases outside the gene matches. The CDR3 length is 14 residues. CDR1 and CDR2 from the germline V gene are DFQATT and SNEGSKA (reference sequence). The sample originates from a study of regulatory T cells in long-lasting Graves disease. Overall study findings and caveats: It was in persistent disease that TRBV28, TRBJ1-2 and TRBJ2-5 were favored.

Assembly of TCR beta libraries relied on iRepertoire HTBI primers together with Arm-PCR of CDR3 regions. From the multiplex PCR reads, TCRdb called clonotypes with MiXCR, one entry per CDR3 protein. The sample has some 350,000 distinct CDR3 sequences, 15% to 20% seen once. Described time point: newly diagnosed GD, antithyroid drugs for less than 3 months. After RNA was extracted from PBMCs, the TCR library was made from it. The sample also formed part of further work on T cells in Graves' hyperthyroidism and ophthalmopathy.

Specimen: peripheral blood mononuclear cells (PBMCs), collected at new diagnosis, from a patient treated with antithyroid drugs. The chain couples TRBV20-1 to TRBJ2-7; 13 positions match TRBD2. The origin of this receptor is a woman between 18 and 29 years old with Graves disease. CDR3 region: CSAGQGLAGDEQYF. The CDR3 DNA follows: TGCAGTGCGGGACAAGGACTAGCGGGAGACGAGCAGTACTTC.